The clone carrying this TCR beta chain was detected once. What it binds is not known. The data were obtained in a study of T cell responses to AZD1222 COVID-19 vaccine. Study at large: Second-dose timings of about 4 or about 12 weeks were pooled.

Sequencing was performed with immunoSEQ multiplex PCR; in TCRdb, only in-frame clones are kept and a portion is missing. The data show around 120,000 clones, around 86% seen once. The study's findings and limits: The donor cohort was predominantly white British with a female majority, and clonal diversity may have been underestimated.

Trimming removed 0 bases from V and 0 bases from J, with 14 bases in between. The CDR3 extends over 17 amino acids. The germline V gene has CDR1 SGHRS and CDR2 YFSETQ. The sequence came from an adult in good health. Sequencing was performed on peripheral blood, taken on day 0 of AZD1222 vaccination. V is TRBV5-1 and J is TRBJ2-3; tentatively, D is TRBD2 (6 bases). Here the CDR3 reads CASSLALGGASTDTQYF. CDR3 coding DNA: TGCGCCAGCAGCTTGGCCCTAGGCGGGGCTAGCACAGATACGCAGTATTTT.